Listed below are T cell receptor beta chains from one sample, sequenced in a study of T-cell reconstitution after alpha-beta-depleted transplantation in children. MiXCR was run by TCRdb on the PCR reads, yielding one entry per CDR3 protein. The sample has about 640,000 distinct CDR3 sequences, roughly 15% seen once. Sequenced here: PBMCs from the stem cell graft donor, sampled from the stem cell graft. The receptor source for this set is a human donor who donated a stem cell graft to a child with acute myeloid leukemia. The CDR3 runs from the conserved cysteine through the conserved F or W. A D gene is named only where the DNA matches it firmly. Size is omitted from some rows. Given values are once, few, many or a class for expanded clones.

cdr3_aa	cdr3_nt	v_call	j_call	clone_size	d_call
CASSSGIGGNQPQHF	TGTGCCAGCAGCTCAGGGATTGGGGGCAATCAGCCCCAGCATTTT	TRBV7-6	TRBJ1-5	few	NA
CASSFLATNEKLFF	TGTGCCAGCAGCTTCCTTGCAACTAATGAAAAACTGTTTTTT	TRBV7-2	TRBJ1-4	many	NA
CATSGATPKGMNTEAFF	TGTGCCACCAGCGGTGCCACCCCAAAAGGAATGAACACTGAAGCTTTCTTT	TRBV15	TRBJ1-1	many	NA
CSARDFGGLAGANEQFF	TGCAGTGCTAGAGATTTTGGGGGACTAGCGGGGGCCAATGAGCAGTTCTTC	TRBV20-1	TRBJ2-1	few	TRBD2
CSARGGPSNQPQHF	TGCAGTGCTCGAGGGGGGCCTAGCAATCAGCCCCAGCATTTT	TRBV20-1	TRBJ1-5	few	NA
CASSWEQGSGDTGELFF	TGTGCCAGCAGCTGGGAACAGGGGTCGGGTGACACCGGGGAGCTGTTTTTT	TRBV7-9	TRBJ2-2	NA	TRBD1
CAASKTGASSTDTQYF	TGTGCCGCCTCAAAGACAGGGGCGTCCTCCACAGATACGCAGTATTTT	TRBV7-9	TRBJ2-3	few	TRBD1
CSGRTGGEETQYF	TGCAGTGGTAGGACAGGGGGAGAGGAGACCCAGTACTTC	TRBV20-1	TRBJ2-5	many	TRBD1
CASSLRAGNLANYGYTF	TGTGCCAGCAGCTTACGCGCGGGGAATCTCGCTAACTATGGCTACACCTTC	TRBV5-5	TRBJ1-2	many	NA
CSAPEGVPSDTQYF	TGCAGTGCTCCTGAGGGGGTGCCCTCAGATACGCAGTATTTT	TRBV20-1	TRBJ2-3	many	NA
CASSRGLASKTQYF	TGTGCCAGCAGCCGGGGACTAGCGTCGAAGACCCAGTACTTC	TRBV6-1	TRBJ2-5	many	TRBD2
CASSFYRAGEGASGITSYNEQFF	TGTGCCAGCAGTTTTTACCGGGCCGGGGAGGGGGCGTCCGGCATAACCTCCTACAATGAGCAGTTCTTC	TRBV12-3/TRBV12-4	TRBJ2-1	NA	NA
CSARGKDTSGGTEQYF	TGCAGTGCTAGAGGGAAGGACACTAGCGGGGGAACCGAGCAGTACTTC	TRBV20-1	TRBJ2-7	NA	TRBD2
CASSFPGTSGATQYF	TGTGCCAGCAGTTTCCCAGGGACTAGCGGGGCAACGCAGTATTTT	TRBV27	TRBJ2-3	few	TRBD2
CSARERGNRYTEAFF	TGCAGTGCTAGAGAGAGAGGTAACAGATACACTGAAGCTTTCTTT	TRBV20-1	TRBJ1-1	many	NA
CASLGLLNTEAFF	TGTGCCAGCTTGGGACTTCTGAACACTGAAGCTTTCTTT	TRBV5-6	TRBJ1-1	NA	NA
CSARDHSGSYNEQFF	TGCAGTGCTAGAGATCATAGCGGTTCCTACAATGAGCAGTTCTTC	TRBV20-1	TRBJ2-1	many	NA
CASSAPRGLADTQYF	TGTGCCAGCAGTGCCCCCAGAGGGTTAGCAGATACGCAGTATTTT	TRBV12-3/TRBV12-4	TRBJ2-3	few	NA
CASASRDRETGELFF	TGTGCTAGTGCCTCACGGGACAGGGAAACCGGGGAGCTGTTTTTT	TRBV12-5	TRBJ2-2	many	TRBD1
CASSSKAHNSPLHF	TGTGCCAGCAGCTCTAAAGCCCATAATTCACCCCTCCACTTT	TRBV7-2	TRBJ1-6	many	NA
CATSRDPDNTGELFF	TGTGCCACCAGCAGAGATCCGGACAACACCGGGGAGCTGTTTTTT	TRBV15	TRBJ2-2	many	NA
CASSPSDSTYYGYTF	TGTGCCAGCTCACCCTCGGACAGTACTTACTATGGCTACACCTTC	TRBV18	TRBJ1-2	NA	NA
CASSYPEQGNNQPQHF	TGTGCCAGCAGCTACCCCGAACAGGGGAACAATCAGCCCCAGCATTTT	TRBV28	TRBJ1-5	once	TRBD1
CSAREWTSSNQPQHF	TGCAGTGCTAGGGAGTGGACATCATCAAATCAGCCCCAGCATTTT	TRBV20-1	TRBJ1-5	few	NA
CSARDSSGGLYNEQFF	TGCAGTGCTAGAGATAGTAGCGGGGGGCTATACAATGAGCAGTTCTTC	TRBV20-1	TRBJ2-1	many	TRBD2
CSARDVSYRDSLQPQHF	TGCAGTGCTAGAGACGTAAGCTACCGGGACAGCTTACAGCCCCAGCATTTT	TRBV20-1	TRBJ1-5	many	TRBD1
CASSYDGGVGQPQHF	TGTGCCAGCAGTTACGATGGGGGGGTCGGGCAGCCCCAGCATTTT	TRBV6-2/TRBV6-3	TRBJ1-5	NA	NA
CSAPGLYSGNTIYF	TGCAGTGCGCCGGGACTCTATTCTGGAAACACCATATATTTT	TRBV20-1	TRBJ1-3	many	NA
CASRVAGGLTDTQYF	TGTGCCAGCAGGGTAGCGGGGGGCCTAACAGATACGCAGTATTTT	TRBV12-3/TRBV12-4	TRBJ2-3	NA	TRBD2
CSARDQRVGRSGNTIYF	TGCAGTGCTAGAGATCAGAGGGTGGGACGATCTGGAAACACCATATATTTT	TRBV20-1	TRBJ1-3	NA	NA
CASRPPSGNTIYF	TGTGCCAGCAGGCCTCCTTCCGGAAACACCATATATTTT	TRBV28	TRBJ1-3	NA	NA
CASSSAPGELFF	TGTGCCAGCAGTTCGGCCCCCGGGGAGCTGTTTTTT	TRBV12-3/TRBV12-4	TRBJ2-2	many	NA
CASSFAPGAGNTIYF	TGTGCCAGCAGCTTTGCACCTGGGGCTGGAAACACCATATATTTT	TRBV7-2	TRBJ1-3	many	NA
CASRQPGREAFF	TGTGCCAGCAGACAACCGGGGCGTGAAGCTTTCTTT	TRBV6-6	TRBJ1-1	many	NA
CASSLGASRLYEQYF	TGTGCCAGCAGCTTAGGGGCTAGCCGACTCTACGAGCAGTACTTC	TRBV7-6	TRBJ2-7	NA	NA
CTSSLGGGSSFSGANVLTF	TGTACCAGCAGTTTAGGGGGCGGGTCCTCATTCTCTGGGGCCAACGTCCTGACTTTC	TRBV6-7	TRBJ2-6	NA	TRBD1
CAIKLSGGTDTQYF	TGTGCCATCAAGCTCTCGGGAGGCACAGATACGCAGTATTTT	TRBV10-3	TRBJ2-3	many	NA
CASSLSVPLRNTIYF	TGTGCCAGCAGCTTATCGGTCCCCTTAAGAAACACCATATATTTT	TRBV7-8	TRBJ1-3	many	NA
CSPDSRNTEAFF	TGCAGTCCTGACTCACGAAACACTGAAGCTTTCTTT	TRBV20-1	TRBJ1-1	many	NA
CAIRGGFENTEAFF	TGTGCCATCAGGGGTGGGTTCGAGAACACTGAAGCTTTCTTT	TRBV10-3	TRBJ1-1	many	NA
CASSLASRDNEQFF	TGTGCCAGTTCCCTCGCCTCCCGGGACAATGAGCAGTTCTTC	TRBV6-1	TRBJ2-1	NA	NA
CSASGAGGNTEAFF	TGCAGTGCGAGTGGTGCAGGCGGAAACACTGAAGCTTTCTTT	TRBV20-1	TRBJ1-1	many	NA
CASSLSRVRSGANVLTF	TGCGCCAGCAGCTTGAGTCGGGTTCGCTCTGGGGCCAACGTCCTGACTTTC	TRBV5-1	TRBJ2-6	few	NA
CASSTRTGAKNIQYF	TGTGCCAGCAGTACCCGAACCGGAGCCAAAAACATTCAGTACTTC	TRBV6-2/TRBV6-3	TRBJ2-4	NA	NA
CASSLRLAGDYEQFF	TGTGCCAGCAGCTTAAGGCTAGCGGGGGACTATGAGCAGTTCTTC	TRBV7-2	TRBJ2-1	NA	TRBD2
CSARDKDPYGYTF	TGCAGTGCTAGAGATAAGGATCCCTATGGCTACACCTTC	TRBV20-1	TRBJ1-2	few	NA
CSATPNRPAGLKATEAFF	TGCAGTGCTACCCCGAATCGTCCGGCGGGCCTAAAGGCCACTGAAGCTTTCTTT	TRBV20-1	TRBJ1-1	NA	NA
CSARRGEIAQPQHF	TGCAGTGCTAGGAGGGGAGAGATTGCGCAGCCCCAGCATTTT	TRBV20-1	TRBJ1-5	many	NA
CASSSRPDRGIFNQPQHF	TGTGCCAGCAGTTCCCGCCCTGACAGGGGGATATTCAATCAGCCCCAGCATTTT	TRBV28	TRBJ1-5	few	TRBD1
CASSLILAGGEETQYF	TGTGCCAGCAGCTTGATCTTGGCAGGGGGCGAAGAGACCCAGTACTTC	TRBV5-6	TRBJ2-5	many	TRBD1
CSARSHGQGAGGYTF	TGCAGTGCTAGGAGTCACGGGCAGGGGGCGGGTGGCTACACCTTC	TRBV20-1	TRBJ1-2	many	TRBD1
CSAPRLAGSSDTQYF	TGCAGTGCTCCGCGACTAGCGGGATCATCAGATACGCAGTATTTT	TRBV20-1	TRBJ2-3	many	TRBD2
CASSKSGLADADTQYF	TGTGCCAGCAGTAAATCGGGACTAGCGGATGCAGATACGCAGTATTTT	TRBV12-3/TRBV12-4	TRBJ2-3	few	TRBD2
CASSPPGVGDTEAFF	TGTGCCAGCTCTCCCCCGGGGGTCGGAGACACTGAAGCTTTCTTT	TRBV18	TRBJ1-1	NA	NA
CASSEETVPGANVLTF	TGTGCCAGCAGTGAAGAAACAGTGCCTGGGGCCAACGTCCTGACTTTC	TRBV6-1	TRBJ2-6	NA	NA